This TCR beta chain came from a study of early T cells in non-severe SARS-CoV-2 infection. Whole-study context: The input, bulk RNA from unsorted whole blood, was sequenced, and chains were unpaired.

Molecules of cDNA were individually given unique molecular identifiers that were attached to them. TCRdb re-analysed the 5' RACE reads in MiXCR, keeping a single row per CDR3 protein. The sample consists of more than 25,000 distinct CDR3 sequences, 5.3% of them appearing once. In its sample, this clonotype was seen many times. Its antigen remains unidentified. Germline-derived CDR1 and CDR2 are SQVTM and ANQGSEA. The CDR3 is 13 amino acids. Trimming stripped 4 bases from V and 3 bases from J, with 13 bases between. Study-level findings and limits: Missing private and CD4 specificities, VDJdb matching favored anti-spike CD8 responses.

The chain couples TRBV29-1 to TRBJ2-7; tentatively, D is TRBD1 (6 bases). This TCR derives from an adult who was a healthcare worker with PCR-confirmed SARS-CoV-2 infection or an uninfected control (not recorded which). Specimen: whole blood. The CDR3 region has the DNA TGCAGCGTTGGGACAGCAATCGACTACGAGCAGTACTTC. This encodes CSVGTAIDYEQYF.